The TCR beta chain under discussion was sequenced for a study of blood T cell repertoires in COVID-19. V was clipped by 9 bases and J by 4 bases; unmatched bases: 8. CDR3 length equals 13 residues. Germline V gives CDR1 LNHDA, CDR2 SQIVND (reference sequence). The method was immunoSEQ multiplex PCR; TCRdb's version includes in-frame clones alone and lacks a portion of them. The profile shows about 160,000 clones, about nine tenths of them singletons. The origin of this receptor is a man aged 18 to 30 with acute or convalescent COVID-19. Sequenced input: peripheral blood. The V and J genes are TRBV19 and TRBJ1-1; the match to TRBD1 covers 7 bases. The CDR3 region is CASAPGTVTEAFF. The CDR3 DNA reads TGTGCCAGCGCTCCCGGGACAGTCACTGAAGCTTTCTTT.